The rows below give T cell receptor beta chains drawn from one sample of a study of cytomegalovirus exposure and HLA in healthy donors. The method was immunoSEQ multiplex PCR; TCRdb's version includes in-frame clones alone and lacks a portion of them. The repertoire holds approximately 110,000 clones, with around two thirds as singletons. The sample comprised PBMCs. The receptors shown here come from a man aged 25 to 40 in good health and CMV-seropositive. The CDR3 runs from the conserved cysteine through the conserved F or W. A D gene is named only where the DNA matches it firmly. Some rows have no size entry. The others give once, few or many, or a class for an expanded clone.

CDR3 length: 17
J gene: TRBJ2-2
D gene: TRBD2
V gene: TRBV13
clone size: NA
CDR3 protein: CASSLEGLAGYTGELFF
CDR3 DNA: TGTGCCAGCAGCTTGGAAGGACTAGCGGGGTACACCGGGGAGCTGTTTTTT

CDR3 length: 13
J gene: TRBJ2-7
D gene: NA
V gene: TRBV5-6
clone size: NA
CDR3 protein: CASRLGSIYEQYF
CDR3 DNA: TGTGCCAGCAGGTTAGGGAGCATCTACGAGCAGTACTTC

CDR3 length: 15
J gene: TRBJ2-3
D gene: NA
V gene: TRBV9
clone size: NA
CDR3 protein: CASVRQGLSTDTQYF
CDR3 DNA: TGTGCCAGCGTCCGGCAGGGCCTTAGCACAGATACGCAGTATTTT

CDR3 length: 15
J gene: TRBJ1-2
D gene: TRBD1
V gene: TRBV6-1
clone size: once
CDR3 protein: CASSTRTGVPGGYTF
CDR3 DNA: TGTGCCAGCAGTACCCGGACAGGGGTCCCGGGGGGATACACCTTC

CDR3 length: 14
J gene: TRBJ1-1
D gene: NA
V gene: TRBV4-1
clone size: NA
CDR3 protein: CASSHDSLNTEAFF
CDR3 DNA: TGCGCCAGCAGCCACGACAGTCTGAACACTGAAGCTTTCTTT

CDR3 length: 14
J gene: TRBJ2-1
D gene: NA
V gene: TRBV5-1
clone size: NA
CDR3 protein: CASSLGTPGDEQFF
CDR3 DNA: TGCGCCAGCAGCTTGGGGACACCTGGAGATGAGCAGTTCTTC

CDR3 length: 13
J gene: TRBJ1-1
D gene: NA
V gene: TRBV6-5
clone size: few
CDR3 protein: CATGGFMGTEAFF
CDR3 DNA: TGTGCCACGGGGGGGTTTATGGGCACTGAAGCTTTCTTT

CDR3 length: 14
J gene: TRBJ2-7
D gene: NA
V gene: TRBV18
clone size: few
CDR3 protein: CASSAGVFSYEQYF
CDR3 DNA: TGTGCCAGCTCGGCCGGGGTGTTCTCCTACGAGCAGTACTTC

CDR3 length: 17
J gene: TRBJ2-7
D gene: TRBD2
V gene: TRBV5-4
clone size: NA
CDR3 protein: CASSFGSGGAGSYEQYF
CDR3 DNA: TGTGCCAGCAGCTTTGGTAGCGGGGGGGCGGGCTCCTACGAGCAGTACTTC

CDR3 length: 14
J gene: TRBJ2-5
D gene: TRBD1
V gene: TRBV29-1
clone size: NA
CDR3 protein: CSVEVGTGGETQYF
CDR3 DNA: TGCAGCGTTGAAGTTGGGACAGGGGGAGAGACCCAGTACTTC

CDR3 length: 16
J gene: TRBJ1-6
D gene: TRBD1
V gene: TRBV7-6
clone size: NA
CDR3 protein: CASSFTETGPNSPLHF
CDR3 DNA: TGTGCCAGCAGCTTTACCGAGACAGGGCCTAATTCACCCCTCCACTTT

CDR3 length: 13
J gene: TRBJ2-5
D gene: NA
V gene: TRBV6-1
clone size: NA
CDR3 protein: CASRDRRQETQYF
CDR3 DNA: TGTGCCAGCAGGGACAGAAGACAAGAGACCCAGTACTTC